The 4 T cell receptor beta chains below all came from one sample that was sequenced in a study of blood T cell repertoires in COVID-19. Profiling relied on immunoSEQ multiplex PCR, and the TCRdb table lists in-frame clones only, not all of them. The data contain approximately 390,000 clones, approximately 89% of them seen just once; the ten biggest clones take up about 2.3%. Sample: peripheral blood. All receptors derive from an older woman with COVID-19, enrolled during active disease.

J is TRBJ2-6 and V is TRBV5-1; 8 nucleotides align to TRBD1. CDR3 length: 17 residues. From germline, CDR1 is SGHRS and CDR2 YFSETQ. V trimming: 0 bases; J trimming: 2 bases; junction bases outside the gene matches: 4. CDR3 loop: CASSLARGLTGANVLTF. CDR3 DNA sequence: TGCGCCAGCAGCTTGGCCAGGGGGCTGACTGGGGCCAACGTCCTGACTTTC.

The CDR3: CASSTREGRLVGYTF. The CDR3 DNA is TGTGCCAGTAGCACTAGGGAGGGGCGCTTAGTTGGCTACACCTTC. The chain joins TRBV19 to TRBJ1-2, with D maybe TRBD1 (5 bases). The CDR3 is 15 amino acids. From germline, CDR1 is LNHDA and CDR2 SQIVND (reference sequence). The V gene lost 6 bases and the J gene lost 7 bases, with 21 bases spanning the gap.

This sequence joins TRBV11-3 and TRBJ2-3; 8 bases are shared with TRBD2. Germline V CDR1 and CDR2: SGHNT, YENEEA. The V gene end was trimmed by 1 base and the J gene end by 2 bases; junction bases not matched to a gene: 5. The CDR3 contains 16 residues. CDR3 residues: CASSLAQRGNTDTQYF. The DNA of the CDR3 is TGTGCCAGCAGCTTAGCCCAGCGGGGGAACACAGATACGCAGTATTTT.

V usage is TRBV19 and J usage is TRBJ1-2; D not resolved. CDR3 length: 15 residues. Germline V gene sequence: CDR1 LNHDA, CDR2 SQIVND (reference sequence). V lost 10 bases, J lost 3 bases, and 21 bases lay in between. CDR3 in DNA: TGTGCCAACATGGAGGGTTCCCCTTTGTACTATGGCTACACCTTC. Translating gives CANMEGSPLYYGYTF. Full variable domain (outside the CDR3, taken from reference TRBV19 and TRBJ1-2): DGGITQSPKYLFRKEGQNVTLSCEQNLNHDAMYWYRQDPGQGLRLIYYSQIVNDFQKGDIAEGYSVSREKKESFPLTVTSAQKNPTAFYLCANMEGSPLYYGYTFGSGTRLTVV.